This passage covers 15 T cell receptor beta chains from one sample sequenced in a study of blood T cell repertoires in COVID-19. Profiled with immunoSEQ multiplex PCR; TCRdb holds only in-frame clones, not every one. Of about 130,000 clones listed, around 80% were seen once; the top ten hold approximately 11%. Sequencing was done on a sample of peripheral blood. These receptors all come from a human donor in a cohort sampled during active COVID-19.

The chain couples TRBV28 to TRBJ1-5; a possible D gene is TRBD1 (5 bases). The CDR3 is 15 residues long. Germline lookup yields CDR1 MDHEN and CDR2 SYDVKM. V gave up 6 bases and J gave up 0 bases, with 12 bases separating them. The CDR3 sequence: CASRTNRNSNQPQHF. The CDR3 coding sequence is TGTGCCAGCAGGACAAACAGGAATAGCAATCAGCCCCAGCATTTT.

The genes are TRBV13 and TRBJ2-5, with D maybe TRBD1 (5 bases). The V end lost 4 bases, the J end lost 0 bases, and 6 bases lay between the germline ends. The CDR3 totals 13 residues. Germline V lookup: CDR1 PRHDT, CDR2 FYEKMQ (reference sequence). The CDR3 bases are TGTGCCAGCAGCTCGACAGACCAAGAGACCCAGTACTTC. The encoded protein is CASSSTDQETQYF.

The chain carries TRBV15 and TRBJ2-1; 9 nucleotides match TRBD2. Germline CDR1 reads LNHNV; CDR2 reads YYDKDF (reference sequence). The V gene end was trimmed by 5 bases and the J gene end by 4 bases; junction bases not matched to a gene: 6. This CDR3 has 15 amino acids. In DNA form, the CDR3 reads TGTGCCACCAGCCCAGGGAGCGGGGGGTACAATGAGCAGTTCTTC. Translation gives CATSPGSGGYNEQFF.

V is TRBV2 and J is TRBJ1-5; D remains ambiguous. The CDR3 is 14 amino acids. V lost 6 bases, J lost 6 bases, and 15 bases lay in between. CDR1 is SNHLY, CDR2 FYNNEI, per germline. This CDR3 reads CASRGLRGRQPQHF. DNA for the CDR3: TGTGCCAGCAGAGGACTACGTGGCCGTCAGCCCCAGCATTTT. Drawing the rest from reference TRBV2 and TRBJ1-5, the complete variable domain is EPEVTQTPSHQVTQMGQEVILRCVPISNHLYFYWYRQILGQKVEFLVSFYNNEISEKSEIFDDQFSVERPDGSNFTLKIRSTKLEDSAMYFCASRGLRGRQPQHFGDGTRLSIL.

The chain combines TRBV19 with TRBJ1-1; D perhaps matches TRBD1 (5 bases). The CDR3 has 13 amino acids. Germline-derived CDR1 and CDR2 are LNHDA and SQIVND (reference sequence). Trimming removed 4 bases from V and 5 bases from J, with 11 bases in between. The CDR3 nucleotides read TGTGCCAGTAGTACCCAAAGGGGTACTGAAGCTTTCTTT. Protein product: CASSTQRGTEAFF.

The chain recombines TRBV10-1 with TRBJ2-3, with 7 bases identical to TRBD1. The trim removed 5 bases at V and 2 bases at J, leaving 4 bases unmatched. CDR3 length equals 14 residues. The germline gives CDR1 WNHNN, CDR2 SYGVQD (reference sequence). Here the CDR3 reads CASSRGQPTDTQYF. In DNA, the CDR3 is TGCGCCAGCAGTCGGGGACAGCCCACAGATACGCAGTATTTT.

The genes are TRBV11-1 and TRBJ1-1; D not resolved. Trimming took off 1 base at V and 4 bases at J, with 7 bases between the two ends. This CDR3 has 13 residues. The germline gives CDR1 SGHAT, CDR2 FQDESV (reference sequence). DNA for the CDR3: TGTGCCAGCAGCTTAGAAGAGTCCACTGAAGCTTTCTTT. Translated: CASSLEESTEAFF.

This clone was seen a handful of times. V gene TRBV2 combines with J gene TRBJ1-1; a possible D gene is TRBD1 (5 bases). Germline V lookup: CDR1 SNHLY, CDR2 FYNNEI. The CDR3 is 15 residues long. V lost 8 bases and J lost 0, with 16 bases in between. CDR3 region: CASSEGTVMNTEAFF. In nucleotides, the CDR3 is TGTGCCAGCTCAGAAGGGACTGTTATGAACACTGAAGCTTTCTTT.

The CDR3 region has the DNA TGTGCCAGTAGTGAGGCAGGCACAGATACGCAGTATTTT. Its translation is CASSEAGTDTQYF. The chain combines TRBV19 with TRBJ2-3; D gene unclear. CDR1 is LNHDA, CDR2 SQIVND, per germline (reference sequence). Trimming removed 5 bases from V and 1 base from J, with 7 bases in between. This CDR3 is 13 amino acids long.

The chain links TRBV2 to TRBJ2-7, with 7 bases that match TRBD1. With 6 bases clipped from V and 5 bases from J, the junction kept 7 bases outside the gene matches. This CDR3 is 13 amino acids long. Germline CDR1 reads SNHLY; CDR2 reads FYNNEI. CDR3 sequence reads: CASSRDRYDEQYF. Here the CDR3 DNA reads TGTGCCAGCAGCCGGGACAGATACGACGAGCAGTACTTC.

The chain uses TRBV5-5 and TRBJ1-3; D is ambiguous. The CDR3 covers 14 residues. The ends were cut back, 2 bases at V and 0 bases at J, with 6 bases in the middle. Germline values: CDR1 SGHKS, CDR2 YYEKEE (reference sequence). DNA of the CDR3: TGTGCCAGCAGCTTTTTAGCCTCTGGAAACACCATATATTTT. Translation gives CASSFLASGNTIYF. Using reference TRBV5-5 and TRBJ1-3 for the parts outside the CDR3, the full variable domain is DAGVTQSPTHLIKTRGQQVTLRCSPISGHKSVSWYQQVLGQGPQFIFQYYEKEERGRGNFPDRFSARQFPNYSSELNVNALLLGDSALYLCASSFLASGNTIYFGEGSWLTVV.

The V gene is TRBV6-1, the J gene TRBJ1-1; D ambiguous. CDR1 and CDR2 (germline): MNHNS, SASEGT. V dropped 2 bases and J dropped 4 bases, with 5 bases sitting between them. The CDR3 has 12 residues. Here the CDR3 DNA reads TGTGCCAGCAGTGAACGGGTCACTGAAGCTTTCTTT. Translated: CASSERVTEAFF.

The genes are TRBV2 and TRBJ1-4; TRBD1 might be the D (6 bases). From germline, CDR1 is SNHLY and CDR2 FYNNEI. This CDR3 contains 14 residues. Trimming pared 5 bases from V and 8 bases from J, leaving 15 bases between. This chain's CDR3 is CASSLNRVGEKLFF. As DNA, the CDR3 is TGTGCCAGCAGTCTGAACAGGGTGGGGGAAAAACTGTTTTTT.

This chain joins TRBV2 and TRBJ2-7; 9 nucleotides line up with TRBD2. Germline V gives CDR1 SNHLY, CDR2 FYNNEI. With V trimmed by 3 bases and J by 5 bases, 20 bases remained unmatched. The CDR3 runs to 19 residues. The CDR3 DNA sequence: TGTGCCAGCAGTGACGCCCTCACCGGGTCTAGCGGGGCTACCCACGAGCAGTACTTC. This translates into CASSDALTGSSGATHEQYF. Using reference TRBV2 and TRBJ2-7 for the parts outside the CDR3, the full variable domain is EPEVTQTPSHQVTQMGQEVILRCVPISNHLYFYWYRQILGQKVEFLVSFYNNEISEKSEIFDDQFSVERPDGSNFTLKIRSTKLEDSAMYFCASSDALTGSSGATHEQYFGPGTRLTVT.

A few counts support this clone. This rearrangement joins TRBV11-2 to TRBJ2-7, with 11 bases identical to TRBD2. Germline lookup yields CDR1 SGHAT and CDR2 FQNNGV. CDR3 length: 15 residues. V was clipped by 3 bases and J by 4 bases; unmatched bases: 5. CDR3 loop: CASSLVLAGGYEQYF. The CDR3 DNA sequence: TGTGCCAGCAGCTTGGTCCTAGCGGGGGGATACGAGCAGTACTTC.